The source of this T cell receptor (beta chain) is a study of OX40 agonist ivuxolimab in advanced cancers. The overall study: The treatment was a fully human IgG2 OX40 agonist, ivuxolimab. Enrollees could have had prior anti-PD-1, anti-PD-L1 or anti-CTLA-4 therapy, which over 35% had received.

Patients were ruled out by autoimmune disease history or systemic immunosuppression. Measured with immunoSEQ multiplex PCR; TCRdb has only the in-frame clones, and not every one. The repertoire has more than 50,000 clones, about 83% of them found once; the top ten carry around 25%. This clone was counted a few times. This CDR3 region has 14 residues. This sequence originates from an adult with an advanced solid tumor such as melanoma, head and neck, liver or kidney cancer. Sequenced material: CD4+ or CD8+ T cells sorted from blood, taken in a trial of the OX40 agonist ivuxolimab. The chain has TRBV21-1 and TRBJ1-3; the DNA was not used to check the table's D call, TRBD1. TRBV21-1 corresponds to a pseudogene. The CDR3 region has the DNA TGTGCCAGCAGCAAAGCTTCAGACAGGAACACCATATATTTT. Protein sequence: CASSKASDRNTIYF.